The T cell receptor beta chain described here comes from a study of cytomegalovirus exposure and HLA in healthy donors. As for the study in general: Within an early data release were roughly 90 million unique TCRs drawn from HLA-typed donors. Study-wide results and caveats: Rare sequences made up most TCRs, while some public TCRs were found in many donors. Near-uniform donor sequencing depth was presumed by presence/absence analyses.

The ends were cut back, 6 bases at V and 3 bases at J, with 9 bases in the middle. Germline V CDR1 and CDR2: MNHNY, SVGAGI (reference sequence). CDR3 length equals 12 residues. A word on this clone: The target antigen is unknown.

PCR used 60 Vbeta primers and 13 Jbeta primers. Generated by immunoSEQ multiplex PCR, the TCRdb table keeps only in-frame clones and is missing some. The table has approximately 150,000 clones, roughly 79% seen once. This TCR was recovered from a man aged 25-45 years in good health and CMV-seronegative. Sample: PBMCs. This chain connects TRBV6-6 to TRBJ2-7; TRBD1 might be the D (5 bases). DNA of the CDR3: TGTGCCAGCAGCAACCAGGGCTACGAGCAGTACTTC. Translating gives CASSNQGYEQYF.